Given below is one T cell receptor (beta chain) in context. Antigen: not known. TCRdb passed the reads through MiXCR, listing each CDR3 protein once. Among approximately 49,000 distinct CDR3 sequences listed, over 15% were seen once. This entry comes from a study of T cell repertoires in cytomegalovirus infection. On the study more broadly: In the study, CMV epitopes included recently identified HLA-C-restricted and well-studied HLA-B-restricted ones. Signatures in public TCR beta sequences pointed to both CMV infection and matching HLA type. Findings and limits, study-wide: Summed public TCR beta family frequency identified CMV carriers bearing the relevant HLA. In two of eight donors, the top clonotype was HLA-C-restricted CMV-specific.

Germline V gives CDR1 SQVTM, CDR2 ANQGSEA. Trimming took off 4 bases at V and 7 bases at J, with 10 bases between the two ends. The length of the CDR3 is 11 residues. The sample consisted of CD8+ T cells from cultured PBMCs, taken from culture after CMV antigen stimulation. The V and J genes are TRBV29-1 and TRBJ1-2; D perhaps matches TRBD1 (5 bases). The receptor was derived from a human donor in good health (CMV status not recorded). Some clones in this sample may be carry-over from other donors' samples. For the CDR3, the DNA is TGCAGCGTTGGAGGCGGGGGTGGCTACACCTTC. Translating it yields CSVGGGGGYTF. Full variable domain (remainder filled in from reference TRBV29-1 and TRBJ1-2): SAVISQKPSRDICQRGTSLTIQCQVDSQVTMMFWYRQQPGQSLTLIATANQGSEATYESGFVIDKFPISRPNLTFSTLTVSNMSPEDSSIYLCSVGGGGGYTFGSGTRLTVV.